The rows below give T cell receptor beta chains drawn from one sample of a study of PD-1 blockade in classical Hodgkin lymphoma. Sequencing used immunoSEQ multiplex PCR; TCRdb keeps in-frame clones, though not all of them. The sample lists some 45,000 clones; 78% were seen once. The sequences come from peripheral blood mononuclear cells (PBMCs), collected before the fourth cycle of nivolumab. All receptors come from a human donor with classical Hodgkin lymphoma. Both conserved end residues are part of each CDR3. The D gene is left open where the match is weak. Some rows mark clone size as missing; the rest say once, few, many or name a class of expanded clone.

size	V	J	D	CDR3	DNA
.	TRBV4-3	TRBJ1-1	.	CASSQEQGGTEAFF	TGCGCCAGCAGCCAAGAGCAGGGTGGCACTGAAGCTTTCTTT
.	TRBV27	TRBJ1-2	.	CASSLSTGTLNGYTF	TGTGCCAGCAGTCTGAGCACCGGGACGTTAAACGGCTACACCTTC
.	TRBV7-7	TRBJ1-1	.	CASSFQVGTEAFF	TGTGCTAGCAGCTTCCAAGTGGGGACTGAAGCTTTCTTT
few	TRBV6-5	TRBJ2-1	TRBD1	CASSFGQGPYNEQFF	TGTGCCAGCAGCTTCGGACAGGGCCCCTACAATGAGCAGTTCTTC
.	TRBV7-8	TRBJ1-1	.	CASSLGLGLPRTEAFF	TGTGCCAGCAGCTTAGGCTTAGGGCTCCCACGGACTGAAGCTTTCTTT
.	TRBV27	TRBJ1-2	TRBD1	CASSRTGDYGYTF	TGTGCCAGCAGTCGGACAGGGGACTATGGCTACACCTTC
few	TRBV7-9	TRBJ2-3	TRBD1	CASSFGTGGDTQYF	TGTGCCAGCAGCTTCGGGACAGGGGGAGATACGCAGTATTTT
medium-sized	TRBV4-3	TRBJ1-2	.	CASSQDARVGGYTF	TGCGCCAGCAGCCAAGATGCCAGGGTCGGTGGCTACACCTTC
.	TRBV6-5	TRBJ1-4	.	CATPDRDHLGEKLFF	TGTGCCACTCCGGACCGCGACCACCTCGGTGAAAAACTGTTTTTT
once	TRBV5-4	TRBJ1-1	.	CASSPCPEAFF	TGTGCCAGCAGCCCTTGCCCTGAAGCTTTCTTT
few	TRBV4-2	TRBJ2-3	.	CASSQSLAMRNTQYF	TGTGCCAGCAGCCAAAGCCTAGCAATGAGAAATACGCAGTATTTT
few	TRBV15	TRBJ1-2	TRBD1	CATSPGQGINYGYTF	TGTGCCACCAGTCCGGGACAGGGGATAAACTATGGCTACACCTTC
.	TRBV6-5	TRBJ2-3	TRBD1	CASSYRDRGPDTQYF	TGTGCCAGCAGTTACCGGGACAGGGGACCAGATACGCAGTATTTT
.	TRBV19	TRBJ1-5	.	CASKGLSNQPQHF	TGTGCCAGTAAAGGGCTAAGCAATCAGCCCCAGCATTTT
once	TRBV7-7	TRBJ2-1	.	CASSLDGSYNEQFF	TGTGCCAGCAGCTTAGATGGGTCCTACAATGAGCAGTTCTTC
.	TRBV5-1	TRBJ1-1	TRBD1	CASSARQGTNTEAFF	TGCGCCAGCAGCGCAAGACAGGGGACGAACACTGAAGCTTTCTTT
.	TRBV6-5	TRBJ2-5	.	CASSLLGEQYF	TGTGCCAGCAGTCTCCTAGGTGAGCAGTACTTC
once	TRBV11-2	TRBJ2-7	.	CASRIRHEQYF	TGTGCCAGCAGAATAAGGCACGAGCAGTACTTC
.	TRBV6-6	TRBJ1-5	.	CASRGQGYTPQHF	TGTGCCAGCAGGGGTCAGGGGTATACGCCCCAGCATTTT
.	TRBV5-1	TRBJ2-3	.	CASSLRQVPDTQYF	TGCGCCAGCAGCTTGCGGCAGGTTCCAGATACGCAGTATTTT
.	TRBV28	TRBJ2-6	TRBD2	CASSLGGSGANVLTF	TGTGCCAGCAGTTTAGGCGGGAGTGGGGCCAACGTCCTGACTTTC
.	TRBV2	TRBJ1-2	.	CASTPGANYGYTF	TGTGCCAGCACTCCAGGGGCTAACTATGGCTACACCTTC
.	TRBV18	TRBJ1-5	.	CASSPGNQPQHF	TGTGCCAGCTCACCCGGCAATCAGCCCCAGCATTTT
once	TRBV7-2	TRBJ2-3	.	CASSFNAPPDTQYF	TGTGCCAGCAGCTTTAATGCCCCCCCAGATACGCAGTATTTT
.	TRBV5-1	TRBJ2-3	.	CASSLGTAGDTQYF	TGCGCCAGCAGCTTGGGGACCGCCGGAGATACGCAGTATTTT
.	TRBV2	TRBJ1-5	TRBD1	CASTWTGGGNQPQHF	TGTGCCAGCACCTGGACAGGGGGCGGCAATCAGCCCCAGCATTTT
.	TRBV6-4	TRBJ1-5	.	CASSVNYSNQPQHF	TGTGCCAGCAGTGTAAATTATAGCAATCAGCCCCAGCATTTT
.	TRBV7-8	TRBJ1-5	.	CASSPRQREGRNQPQHF	TGTGCCAGCAGCCCAAGACAGCGGGAGGGGCGCAATCAGCCCCAGCATTTT
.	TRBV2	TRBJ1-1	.	CASSDQGNTEAFF	TGTGCCAGCAGTGACCAGGGGAACACTGAAGCTTTCTTT
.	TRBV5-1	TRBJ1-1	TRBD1	CASSLIGDRNTEAFF	TGCGCCAGCAGCTTAATTGGGGACAGAAACACTGAAGCTTTCTTT
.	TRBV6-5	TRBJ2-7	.	CASSPRFEGTDEQYF	TGTGCCAGCAGCCCCCGATTTGAGGGCACCGACGAGCAGTACTTC
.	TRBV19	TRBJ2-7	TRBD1	CASSIGQGNSEQYF	TGTGCCAGTAGTATAGGACAGGGGAACTCCGAGCAGTACTTC
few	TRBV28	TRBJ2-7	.	CASSSVTYEQYF	TGTGCCAGCAGTTCCGTCACCTACGAGCAGTACTTC
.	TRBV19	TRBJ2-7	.	CASSIRWQSSYEQYF	TGTGCCAGTAGTATTAGATGGCAGAGCTCCTACGAGCAGTACTTC
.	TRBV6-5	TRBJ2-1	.	CASSYPSGGSYNEQFF	TGTGCCAGCAGTTACCCCAGCGGAGGCTCCTACAATGAGCAGTTCTTC
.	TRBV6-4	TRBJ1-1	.	CASSDDTGVNPNKAFF	TGTGCCAGCAGTGACGATACGGGGGTCAATCCAAATAAAGCTTTCTTT
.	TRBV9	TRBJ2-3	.	CASSAYDTQYF	TGTGCCAGCAGCGCTTACGATACGCAGTATTTT
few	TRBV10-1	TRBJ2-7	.	CASSRRDEQYF	TGCGCCAGCAGTCGCCGGGACGAGCAGTACTTC
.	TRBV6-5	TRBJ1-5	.	CASSPSRGFDQPQHF	TGTGCCAGCAGCCCTTCGAGGGGGTTTGATCAGCCCCAGCATTTT
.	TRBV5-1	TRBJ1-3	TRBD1	CASSSGQGQVGNTIYF	TGCGCCAGCAGCTCCGGACAGGGACAGGTTGGAAACACCATATATTTT
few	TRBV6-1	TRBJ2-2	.	CASSDTHRELFF	TGTGCCAGCAGTGATACCCACCGGGAGCTGTTTTTT
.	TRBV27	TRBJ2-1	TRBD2	CASSGLGRAGRRNEQFF	TGTGCCAGCAGTGGGCTCGGGCGAGCGGGGCGCCGCAATGAGCAGTTCTTC
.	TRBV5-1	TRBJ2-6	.	CASSMRSSGANVLTF	TGCGCCAGCTCCATGAGGAGCTCTGGGGCCAACGTCCTGACTTTC
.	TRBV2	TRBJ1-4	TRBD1	CASRPDRSTNEKLFF	TGTGCCAGCAGGCCGGACAGGTCTACTAATGAAAAACTGTTTTTT
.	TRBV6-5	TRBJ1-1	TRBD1	CASSYHGQGGTEAFF	TGTGCCAGCAGTTATCATGGACAGGGCGGTACTGAAGCTTTCTTT
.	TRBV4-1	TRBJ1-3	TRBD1	CASSQETGGSGNTIYF	TGCGCCAGCAGCCAAGAGACAGGGGGCTCTGGAAACACCATATATTTT
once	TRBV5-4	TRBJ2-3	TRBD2	CASSKTSGGPDTQYF	TGTGCCAGCAGCAAGACTAGCGGGGGACCAGATACGCAGTATTTT
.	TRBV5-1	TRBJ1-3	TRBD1	CASSQGQGGNTIYF	TGCGCCAGCAGCCAAGGACAGGGGGGAAACACCATATATTTT
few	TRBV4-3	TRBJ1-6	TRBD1	CASSQFSTGDSPLHF	TGCGCCAGCAGCCAATTCTCGACAGGGGATTCACCCCTCCACTTT
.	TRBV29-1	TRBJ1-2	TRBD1	CSVAGQQYGYTF	TGCAGCGTTGCGGGACAGCAGTATGGCTACACCTTC
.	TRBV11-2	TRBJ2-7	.	CASSPTSWTGTYEQYF	TGTGCCAGCAGCCCGACCTCGTGGACGGGGACCTACGAGCAGTACTTC
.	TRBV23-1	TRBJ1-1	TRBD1	CASSRRGQGSDVRAEAFF	TGCGCCAGCAGTCGACGGGGACAGGGAAGTGACGTCCGGGCAGAAGCTTTCTTT
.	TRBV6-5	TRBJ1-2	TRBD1	CASSKQGLTYGYTF	TGTGCCAGCAGTAAACAGGGGCTTACTTATGGCTACACCTTC
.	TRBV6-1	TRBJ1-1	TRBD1	CASSLYRGTEAFF	TGTGCCAGCAGCCTATACAGGGGAACTGAAGCTTTCTTT
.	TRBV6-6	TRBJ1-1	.	CASSYSITMNTEAFF	TGTGCCAGCAGTTACTCGATCACTATGAACACTGAAGCTTTCTTT
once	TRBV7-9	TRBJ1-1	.	CASSLEGWTEAFF	TGTGCCAGCAGCTTAGAGGGTTGGACTGAAGCTTTCTTT
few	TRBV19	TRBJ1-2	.	CASSTEIGTVGYGYTF	TGTGCCAGTAGTACCGAGATAGGCACAGTAGGGTATGGCTACACCTTC
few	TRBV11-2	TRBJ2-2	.	CASSLGGGMNTGELFF	TGTGCCAGCAGCTTAGGTGGGGGGATGAACACCGGGGAGCTGTTTTTT
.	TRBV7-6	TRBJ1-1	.	CASSLHLLNTEAFF	TGTGCCAGCAGCTTACACCTCCTGAACACTGAAGCTTTCTTT